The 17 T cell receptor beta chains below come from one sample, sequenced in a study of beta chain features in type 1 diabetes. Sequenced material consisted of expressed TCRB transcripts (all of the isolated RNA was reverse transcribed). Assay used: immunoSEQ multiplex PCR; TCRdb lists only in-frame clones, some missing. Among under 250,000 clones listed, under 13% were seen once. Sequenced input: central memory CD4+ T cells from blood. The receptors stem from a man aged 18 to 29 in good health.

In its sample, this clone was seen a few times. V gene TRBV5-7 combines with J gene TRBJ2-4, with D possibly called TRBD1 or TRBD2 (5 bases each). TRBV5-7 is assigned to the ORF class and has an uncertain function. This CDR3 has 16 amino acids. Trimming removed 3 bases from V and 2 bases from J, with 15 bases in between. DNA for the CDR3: TGTGCCAGCAGCTACTGGTGGGGGAATACCAAAAACATTCAGTACTTC. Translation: CASSYWWGNTKNIQYF.

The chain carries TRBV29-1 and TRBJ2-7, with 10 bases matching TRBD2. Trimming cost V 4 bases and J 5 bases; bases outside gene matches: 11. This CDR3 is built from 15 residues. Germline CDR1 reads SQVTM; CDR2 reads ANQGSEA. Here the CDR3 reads CSVAPRSGRAHEQYF. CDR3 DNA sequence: TGCAGCGTTGCCCCTAGGAGCGGGAGGGCTCACGAGCAGTACTTC.

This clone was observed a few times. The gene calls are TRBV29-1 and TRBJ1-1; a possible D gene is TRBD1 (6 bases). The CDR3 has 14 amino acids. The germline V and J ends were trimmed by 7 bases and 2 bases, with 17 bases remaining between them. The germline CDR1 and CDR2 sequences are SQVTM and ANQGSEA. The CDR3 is CSAKPSDRNTEAFF. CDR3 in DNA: TGCAGCGCCAAACCTTCGGACAGAAACACTGAAGCTTTCTTT.

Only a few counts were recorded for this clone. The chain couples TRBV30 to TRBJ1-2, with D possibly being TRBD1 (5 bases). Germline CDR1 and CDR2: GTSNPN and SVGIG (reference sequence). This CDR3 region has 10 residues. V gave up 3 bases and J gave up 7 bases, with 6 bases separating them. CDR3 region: CAWRRGGYTF. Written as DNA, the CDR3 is TGTGCCTGGAGGAGGGGTGGCTACACCTTC.

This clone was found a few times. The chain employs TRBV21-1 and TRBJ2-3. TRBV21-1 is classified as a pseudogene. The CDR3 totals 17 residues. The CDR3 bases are TGTGCCAGCAGAATAGGTCAACTACGACACCGCACAGATACGCAGTATTTT. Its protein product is CASRIGQLRHRTDTQYF.

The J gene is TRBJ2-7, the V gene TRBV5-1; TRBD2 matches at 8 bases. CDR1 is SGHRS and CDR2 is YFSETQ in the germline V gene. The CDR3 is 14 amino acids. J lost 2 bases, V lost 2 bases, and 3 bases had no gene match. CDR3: CASSFSGTTYEQYF. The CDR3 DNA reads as TGCGCCAGCAGCTTTAGCGGGACAACCTACGAGCAGTACTTC.

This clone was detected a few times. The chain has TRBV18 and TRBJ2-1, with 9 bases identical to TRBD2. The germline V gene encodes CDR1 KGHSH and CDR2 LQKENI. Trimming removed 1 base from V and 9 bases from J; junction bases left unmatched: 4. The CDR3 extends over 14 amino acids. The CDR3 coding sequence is TGTGCCAGCTCACCACTAGCGGGAGAGGGTGAGCAGTTCTTC. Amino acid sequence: CASSPLAGEGEQFF. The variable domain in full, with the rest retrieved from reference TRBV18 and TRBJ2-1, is NAGVMQNPRHLVRRRGQEARLRCSPMKGHSHVYWYRQLPEEGLKFMVYLQKENIIDESGMPKERFSAEFPKEGPSILRIQQVVRGDSAAYFCASSPLAGEGEQFFGPGTRLTVL.

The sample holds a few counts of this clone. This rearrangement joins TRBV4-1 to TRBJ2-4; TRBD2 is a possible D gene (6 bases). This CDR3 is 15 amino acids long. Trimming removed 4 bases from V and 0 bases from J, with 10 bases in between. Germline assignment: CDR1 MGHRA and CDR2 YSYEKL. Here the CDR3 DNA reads TGCGCCAGCAGCCTAACGGGACTAGCCAAAAACATTCAGTACTTC. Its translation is CASSLTGLAKNIQYF.

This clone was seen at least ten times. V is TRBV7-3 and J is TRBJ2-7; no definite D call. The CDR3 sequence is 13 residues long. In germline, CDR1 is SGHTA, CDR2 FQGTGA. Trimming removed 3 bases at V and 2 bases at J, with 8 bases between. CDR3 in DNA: TGTGCCAGCAGCTTGGGCAGCACCTACGAGCAGTACTTC. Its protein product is CASSLGSTYEQYF.

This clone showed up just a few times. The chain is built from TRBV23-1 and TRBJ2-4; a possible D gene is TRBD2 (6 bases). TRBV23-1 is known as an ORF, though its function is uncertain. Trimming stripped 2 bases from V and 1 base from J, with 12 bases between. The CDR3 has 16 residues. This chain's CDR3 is CASSQGGTRAKNIQYF. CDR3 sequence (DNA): TGCGCCAGCAGTCAAGGGGGGACGAGGGCCAAAAACATTCAGTACTTC.

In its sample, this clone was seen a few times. CDR3 in amino acids: CASSSVGVANYGYTF. CDR3 sequence (DNA): TGTGCCAGCAGTTCGGTCGGAGTAGCTAACTATGGCTACACCTTC. V usage is TRBV6-5 and J usage is TRBJ1-2; D unclear. Trimming cost V 4 bases and J 0 bases, with 12 bases left between them. The CDR3 contains 15 residues. Germline CDR1 is MNHEY and CDR2 is SVGAGI.

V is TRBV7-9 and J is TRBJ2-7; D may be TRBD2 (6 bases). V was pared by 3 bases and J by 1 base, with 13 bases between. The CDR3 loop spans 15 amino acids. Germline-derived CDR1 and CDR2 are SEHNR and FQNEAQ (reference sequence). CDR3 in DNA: TGTGCCAGCAGCTTCCAGGGAGGCACGTCCTACGAGCAGTACTTC. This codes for CASSFQGGTSYEQYF. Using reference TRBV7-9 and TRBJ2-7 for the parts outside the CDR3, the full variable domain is DTGVSQNPRHKITKRGQNVTFRCDPISEHNRLYWYRQTLGQGPEFLTYFQNEAQLEKSRLLSDRFSAERPKGSFSTLEIQRTEQGDSAMYLCASSFQGGTSYEQYFGPGTRLTVT.

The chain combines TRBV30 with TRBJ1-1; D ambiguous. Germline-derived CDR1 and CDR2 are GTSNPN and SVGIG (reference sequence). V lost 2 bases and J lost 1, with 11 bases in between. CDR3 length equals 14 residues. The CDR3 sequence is CAWSFRAKNTEAFF. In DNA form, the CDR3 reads TGTGCCTGGAGTTTTAGAGCGAAGAACACTGAAGCTTTCTTT.

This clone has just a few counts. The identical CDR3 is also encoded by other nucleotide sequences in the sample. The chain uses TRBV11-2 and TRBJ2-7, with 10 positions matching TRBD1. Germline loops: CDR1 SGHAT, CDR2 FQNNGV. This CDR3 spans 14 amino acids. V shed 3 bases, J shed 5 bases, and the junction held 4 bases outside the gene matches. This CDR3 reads CASSLGTGVHEQYF. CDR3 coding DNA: TGTGCCAGCAGCTTGGGGACAGGGGTCCACGAGCAGTACTTC.

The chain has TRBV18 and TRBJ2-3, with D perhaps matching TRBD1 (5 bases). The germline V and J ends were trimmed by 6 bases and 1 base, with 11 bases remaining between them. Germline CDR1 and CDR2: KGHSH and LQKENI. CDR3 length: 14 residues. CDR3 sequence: CASSPGSRTDTQYF. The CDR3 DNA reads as TGTGCCAGCTCGCCAGGGTCCCGCACAGATACGCAGTATTTT.

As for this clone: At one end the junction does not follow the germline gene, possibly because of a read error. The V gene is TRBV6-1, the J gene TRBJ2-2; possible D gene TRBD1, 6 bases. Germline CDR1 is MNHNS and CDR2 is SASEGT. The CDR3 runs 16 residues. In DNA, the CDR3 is TGTGCCATCAGTGAGATGGGGACAACGAACACCGGGGAGCTGTTTTTT. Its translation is CAISEMGTTNTGELFF.

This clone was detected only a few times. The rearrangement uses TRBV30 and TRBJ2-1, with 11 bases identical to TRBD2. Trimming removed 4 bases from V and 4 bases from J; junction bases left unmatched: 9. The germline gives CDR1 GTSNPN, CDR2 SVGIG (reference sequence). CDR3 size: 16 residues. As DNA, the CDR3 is TGTGCCTGGATAAAAATAGCGGGAGGGTGGTACAATGAGCAGTTCTTC. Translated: CAWIKIAGGWYNEQFF.